The rows below give T cell receptor beta chains drawn from one sample of a study of shared clonotypes between healthy human individuals. The data were produced by immunoSEQ multiplex PCR, yet TCRdb's version contains in-frame clones alone and is incomplete. This sample carries 2 million to 2.5 million clones, 85% to 95% of them seen once, and the ten largest clones take about 0.41%. Sequenced sample: naive CD4+ T cells from PBMCs. These receptors were obtained from a man aged 18 to 30 in good health. Some clones in this sample may be carry-over from other donors' samples. The CDR3 runs from the conserved cysteine through the conserved F or W. A D gene is named only where the DNA matches it firmly.

J gene: TRBJ1-1
D gene: .
V gene: TRBV4-3
CDR3 protein: CASSRAGSRGTEAFF
CDR3 DNA: TGCGCCAGCAGCCGAGCGGGCTCTCGGGGCACTGAAGCTTTCTTT

J gene: TRBJ2-2
D gene: .
V gene: TRBV6-6
CDR3 protein: CASSYSSAEELFF
CDR3 DNA: TGTGCCAGCAGTTACTCGAGCGCAGAGGAGCTGTTTTTT

J gene: TRBJ2-1
D gene: TRBD1
V gene: TRBV7-3
CDR3 protein: CASSYRTGYNEQFF
CDR3 DNA: TGTGCCAGCAGCTACCGGACAGGCTACAATGAGCAGTTCTTC

J gene: TRBJ1-2
D gene: TRBD1
V gene: TRBV11-2
CDR3 protein: CASSSRDRALYGYTF
CDR3 DNA: TGTGCCAGCAGCTCCCGGGACAGGGCCCTCTATGGCTACACCTTC

J gene: TRBJ1-5
D gene: .
V gene: TRBV7-2
CDR3 protein: CASSLLPANQPQHF
CDR3 DNA: TGTGCCAGCAGCTTACTACCAGCGAATCAGCCCCAGCATTTT

J gene: TRBJ2-1
D gene: TRBD2
V gene: TRBV7-7
CDR3 protein: CASSLDSGAYNEQFF
CDR3 DNA: TGTGCCAGCAGCTTAGATAGCGGGGCTTACAATGAGCAGTTCTTC

J gene: TRBJ2-3
D gene: TRBD2
V gene: TRBV4-1
CDR3 protein: CASSTPQGLATDTQYF
CDR3 DNA: TGCGCCAGCAGCACTCCGCAGGGACTAGCGACAGATACGCAGTATTTT

J gene: TRBJ1-2
D gene: .
V gene: TRBV2
CDR3 protein: CASSEEQGANYGYTF
CDR3 DNA: TGTGCCAGCAGTGAAGAGCAGGGAGCTAACTATGGCTACACCTTC

J gene: TRBJ2-2
D gene: TRBD2
V gene: TRBV5-4
CDR3 protein: CASSPPSGGTGELFF
CDR3 DNA: TGTGCCAGCAGCCCCCCTAGCGGGGGCACCGGGGAGCTGTTTTTT

J gene: TRBJ2-4
D gene: .
V gene: TRBV10-1
CDR3 protein: CASSESGGGSIQYF
CDR3 DNA: TGCGCCAGCAGTGAGAGTGGAGGGGGTAGCATTCAGTACTTC